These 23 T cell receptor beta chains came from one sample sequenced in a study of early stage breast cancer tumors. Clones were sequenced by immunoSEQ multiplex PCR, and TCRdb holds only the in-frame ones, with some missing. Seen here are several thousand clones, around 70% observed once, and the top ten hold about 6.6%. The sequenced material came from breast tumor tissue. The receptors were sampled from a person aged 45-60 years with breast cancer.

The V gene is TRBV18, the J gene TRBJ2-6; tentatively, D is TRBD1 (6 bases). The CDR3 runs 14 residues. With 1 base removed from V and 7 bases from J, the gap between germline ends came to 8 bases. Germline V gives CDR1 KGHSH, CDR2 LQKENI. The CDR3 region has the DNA TGTGCCAGCTCACCACGGGACAATGCCAACGTCCTGACTTTC. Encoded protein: CASSPRDNANVLTF.

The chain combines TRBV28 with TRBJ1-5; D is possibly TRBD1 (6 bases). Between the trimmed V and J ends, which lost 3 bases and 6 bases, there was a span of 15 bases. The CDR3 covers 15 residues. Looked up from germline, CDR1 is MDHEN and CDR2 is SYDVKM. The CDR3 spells CASSFGTGIGQPQHF. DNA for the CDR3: TGTGCCAGCAGTTTTGGAACAGGGATCGGTCAGCCCCAGCATTTT.

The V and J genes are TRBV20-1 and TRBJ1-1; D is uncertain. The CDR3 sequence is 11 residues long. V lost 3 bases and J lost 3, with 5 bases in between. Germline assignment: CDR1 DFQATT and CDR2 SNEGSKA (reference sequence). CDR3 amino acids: CSASWDTEAFF. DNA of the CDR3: TGCAGTGCTAGTTGGGACACTGAAGCTTTCTTT.

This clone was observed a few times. The CDR3 here is CASSLEGRQGAEETQYF. CDR3 nucleotide sequence: TGTGCCAGCAGCTTAGAAGGGCGACAGGGGGCGGAAGAGACCCAGTACTTC. This chain uses TRBV7-9 with TRBJ2-5; 10 nucleotides match TRBD1. V was clipped by 1 base and J by 3 bases; unmatched bases: 8. The CDR3 runs 17 residues. Germline V CDR1 and CDR2: SEHNR, FQNEAQ (reference sequence).

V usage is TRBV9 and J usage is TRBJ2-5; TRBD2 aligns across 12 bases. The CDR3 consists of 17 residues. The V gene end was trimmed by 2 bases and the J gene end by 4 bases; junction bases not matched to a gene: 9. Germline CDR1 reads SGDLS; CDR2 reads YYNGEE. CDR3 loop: CASSVTTLGLAGETQYF. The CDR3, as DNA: TGTGCCAGCAGCGTCACTACCTTGGGACTAGCGGGAGAGACCCAGTACTTC.

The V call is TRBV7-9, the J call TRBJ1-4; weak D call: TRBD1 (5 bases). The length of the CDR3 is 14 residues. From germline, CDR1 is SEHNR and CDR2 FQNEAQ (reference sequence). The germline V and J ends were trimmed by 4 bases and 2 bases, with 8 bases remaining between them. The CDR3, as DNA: TGTGCCAGCAGCTCCCAGGGCACTAATGAAAAACTGTTTTTT. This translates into CASSSQGTNEKLFF.

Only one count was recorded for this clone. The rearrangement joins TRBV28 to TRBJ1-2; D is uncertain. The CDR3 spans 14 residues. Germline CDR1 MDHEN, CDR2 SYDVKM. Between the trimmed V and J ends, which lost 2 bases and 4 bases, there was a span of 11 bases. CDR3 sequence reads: CASSLMGSVYGYTF. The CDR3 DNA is TGTGCCAGCAGTTTAATGGGGTCGGTCTATGGCTACACCTTC.

This chain's CDR3 is CASSLGEDDEQFF. The CDR3 bases are TGTGCCAGCAGCTTAGGAGAGGACGATGAGCAGTTCTTC. The chain couples TRBV7-7 to TRBJ2-1, with no clear D. Germline assignment: CDR1 SSHAT and CDR2 FNYEAQ (reference sequence). This CDR3 comprises 13 residues. V was pared by 1 base and J by 8 bases, with 9 bases between. Complete variable domain (other parts from reference TRBV7-7 and TRBJ2-1): GAGVSQSPRYKVTKRGQDVTLRCDPISSHATLYWYQQALGQGPEFLTYFNYEAQPDKSGLPSDRFSAERPEGSISTLTIQRTEQRDSAMYRCASSLGEDDEQFFGPGTRLTVL.

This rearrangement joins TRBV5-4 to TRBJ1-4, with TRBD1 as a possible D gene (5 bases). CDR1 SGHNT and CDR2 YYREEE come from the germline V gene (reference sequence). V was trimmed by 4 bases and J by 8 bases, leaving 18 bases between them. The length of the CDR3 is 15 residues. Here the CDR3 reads CASSAPGAQLEKLFF. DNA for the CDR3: TGTGCCAGCAGCGCCCCCGGGGCTCAACTCGAAAAACTGTTTTTT.

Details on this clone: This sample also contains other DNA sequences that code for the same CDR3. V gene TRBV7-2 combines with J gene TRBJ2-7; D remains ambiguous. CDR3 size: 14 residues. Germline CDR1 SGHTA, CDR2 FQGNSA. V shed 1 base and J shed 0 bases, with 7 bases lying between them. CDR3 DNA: TGTGCCAGCAGCTTAGGCCTTTCCTCCTACGAGCAGTACTTC. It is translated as CASSLGLSSYEQYF.

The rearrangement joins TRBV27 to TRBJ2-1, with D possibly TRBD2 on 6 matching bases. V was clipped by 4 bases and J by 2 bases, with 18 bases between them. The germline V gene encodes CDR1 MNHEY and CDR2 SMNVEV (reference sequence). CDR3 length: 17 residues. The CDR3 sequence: CASSSPSLGGAYNEQFF. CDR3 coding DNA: TGTGCCAGCAGTTCCCCCTCTCTGGGGGGTGCCTACAATGAGCAGTTCTTC.

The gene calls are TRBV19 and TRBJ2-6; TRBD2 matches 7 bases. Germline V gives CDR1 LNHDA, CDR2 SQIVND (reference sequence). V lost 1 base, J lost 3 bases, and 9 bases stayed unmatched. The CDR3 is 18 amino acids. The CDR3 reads CASSIGVRGRGGANVLTF. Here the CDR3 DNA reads TGTGCCAGTAGTATAGGAGTGCGCGGGAGAGGTGGGGCCAACGTCCTGACTTTC.

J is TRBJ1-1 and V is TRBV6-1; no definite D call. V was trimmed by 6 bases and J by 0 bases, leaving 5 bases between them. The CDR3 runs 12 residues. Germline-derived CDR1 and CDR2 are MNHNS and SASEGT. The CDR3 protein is CASSSMNTEAFF. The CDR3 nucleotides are TGTGCCAGCAGCAGCATGAACACTGAAGCTTTCTTT.

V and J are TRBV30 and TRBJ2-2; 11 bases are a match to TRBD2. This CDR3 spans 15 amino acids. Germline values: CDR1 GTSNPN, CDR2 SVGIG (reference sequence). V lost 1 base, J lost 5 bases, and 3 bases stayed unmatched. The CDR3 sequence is CAWSELAGVTGELFF. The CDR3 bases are TGTGCCTGGAGTGAACTAGCGGGAGTTACCGGGGAGCTGTTTTTT.

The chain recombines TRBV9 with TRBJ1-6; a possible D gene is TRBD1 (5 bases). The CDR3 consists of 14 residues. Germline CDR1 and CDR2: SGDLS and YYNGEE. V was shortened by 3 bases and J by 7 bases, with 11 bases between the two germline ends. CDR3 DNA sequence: TGTGCCAGCAGCGCCGGGACTTCGAATTCACCCCTCCACTTT. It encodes CASSAGTSNSPLHF.

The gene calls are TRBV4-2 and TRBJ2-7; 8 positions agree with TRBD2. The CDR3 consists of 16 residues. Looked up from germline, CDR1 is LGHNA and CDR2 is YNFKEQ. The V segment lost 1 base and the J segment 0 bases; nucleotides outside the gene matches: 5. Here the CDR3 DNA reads TGTGCCAGCAGCCAAGGCCAACTAGCGGACTCCTACGAGCAGTACTTC. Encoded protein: CASSQGQLADSYEQYF.

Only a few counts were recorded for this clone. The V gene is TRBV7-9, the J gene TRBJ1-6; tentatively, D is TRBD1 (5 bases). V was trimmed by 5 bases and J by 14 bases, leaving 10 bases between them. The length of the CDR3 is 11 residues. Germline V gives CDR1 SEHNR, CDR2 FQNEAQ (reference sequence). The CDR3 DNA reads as TGTGCCAGCAGCAGGACAAGGACCCTCCACTTT. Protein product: CASSRTRTLHF.

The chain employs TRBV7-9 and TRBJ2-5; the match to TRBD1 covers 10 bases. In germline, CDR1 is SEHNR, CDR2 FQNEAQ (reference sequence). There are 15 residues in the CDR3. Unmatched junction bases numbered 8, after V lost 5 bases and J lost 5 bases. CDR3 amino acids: CASSRRDRGHETQYF. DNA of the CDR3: TGTGCCAGCAGCCGCCGGGACAGGGGACACGAGACCCAGTACTTC.

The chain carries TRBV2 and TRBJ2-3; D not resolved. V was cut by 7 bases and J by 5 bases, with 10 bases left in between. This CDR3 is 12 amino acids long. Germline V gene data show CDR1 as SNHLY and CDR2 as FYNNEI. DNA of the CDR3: TGTGCCAGCAAGGGCCCCCTAGATACGCAGTATTTT. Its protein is CASKGPLDTQYF.

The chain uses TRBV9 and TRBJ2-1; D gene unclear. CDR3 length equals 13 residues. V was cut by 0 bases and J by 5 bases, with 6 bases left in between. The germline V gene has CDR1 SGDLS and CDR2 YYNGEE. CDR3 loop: CASSVDTDNEQFF. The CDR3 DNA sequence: TGTGCCAGCAGCGTAGATACCGACAATGAGCAGTTCTTC.

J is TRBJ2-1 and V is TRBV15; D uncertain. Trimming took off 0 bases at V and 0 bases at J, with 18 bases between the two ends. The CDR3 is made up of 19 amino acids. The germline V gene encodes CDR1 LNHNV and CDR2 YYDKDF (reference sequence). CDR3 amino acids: CATSRDSIGSPLSYNEQFF. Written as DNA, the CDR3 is TGTGCCACCAGCAGAGATTCGATCGGCAGCCCGCTCTCCTACAATGAGCAGTTCTTC.

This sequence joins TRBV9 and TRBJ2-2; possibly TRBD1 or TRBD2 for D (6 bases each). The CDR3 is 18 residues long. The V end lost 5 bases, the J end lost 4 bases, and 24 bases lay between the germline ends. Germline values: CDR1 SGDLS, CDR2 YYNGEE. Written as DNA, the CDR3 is TGTGCCAGCAGTAGGGGGGTTGGGGCCCCCCTGATCACCGGGGAGCTGTTTTTT. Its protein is CASSRGVGAPLITGELFF.

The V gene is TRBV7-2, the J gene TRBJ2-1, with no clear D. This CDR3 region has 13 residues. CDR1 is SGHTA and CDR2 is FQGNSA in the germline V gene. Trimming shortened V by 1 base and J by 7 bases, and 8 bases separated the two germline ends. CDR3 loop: CASSLDPSNEQFF. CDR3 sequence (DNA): TGTGCCAGCAGCTTAGACCCTTCGAATGAGCAGTTCTTC. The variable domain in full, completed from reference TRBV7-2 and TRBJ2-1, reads GAGVSQSPSNKVTEKGKDVELRCDPISGHTALYWYRQSLGQGLEFLIYFQGNSAPDKSGLPSDRFSAERTGGSVSTLTIQRTQQEDSAVYLCASSLDPSNEQFFGPGTRLTVL.